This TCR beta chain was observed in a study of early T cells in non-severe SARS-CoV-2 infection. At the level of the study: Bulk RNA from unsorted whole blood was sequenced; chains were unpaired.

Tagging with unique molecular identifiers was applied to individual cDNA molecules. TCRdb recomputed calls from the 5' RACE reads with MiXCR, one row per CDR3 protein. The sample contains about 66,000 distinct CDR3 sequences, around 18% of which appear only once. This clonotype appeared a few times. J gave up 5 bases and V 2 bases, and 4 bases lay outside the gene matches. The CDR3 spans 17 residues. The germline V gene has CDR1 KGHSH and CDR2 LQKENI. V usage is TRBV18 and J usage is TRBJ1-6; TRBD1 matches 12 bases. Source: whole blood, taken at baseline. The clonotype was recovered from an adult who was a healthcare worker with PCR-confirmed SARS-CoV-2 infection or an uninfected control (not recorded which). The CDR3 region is CASSPKGQGANNSPLHF. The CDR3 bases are TGTGCCAGCTCACCAAAGGGACAGGGGGCAAATAATTCACCCCTCCACTTT.